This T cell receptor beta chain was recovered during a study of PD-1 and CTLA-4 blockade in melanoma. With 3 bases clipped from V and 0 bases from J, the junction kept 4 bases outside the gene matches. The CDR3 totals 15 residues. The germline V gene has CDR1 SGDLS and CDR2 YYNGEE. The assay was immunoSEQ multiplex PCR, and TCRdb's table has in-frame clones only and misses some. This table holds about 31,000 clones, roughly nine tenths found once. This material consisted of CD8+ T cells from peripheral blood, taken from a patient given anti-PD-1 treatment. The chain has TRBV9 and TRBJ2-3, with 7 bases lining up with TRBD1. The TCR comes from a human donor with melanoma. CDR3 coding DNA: TGTGCCAGCAGCGCCACAGGGGCGAGCACAGATACGCAGTATTTT. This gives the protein CASSATGASTDTQYF.